The rows below give T cell receptor beta chains drawn from one sample of a study of blood T cell repertoires in COVID-19. Repertoires were generated with immunoSEQ multiplex PCR, while TCRdb's copy carries only in-frame clones and drops some. Altogether roughly 250,000 clones are present, approximately 86% being singletons, with the ten largest covering 3.3%. The source material was PBMCs or T cells enriched from blood (not recorded which). The receptors were sampled from a woman in her thirties or forties with acute COVID-19. The CDR3 runs from the conserved cysteine through the conserved F or W. The order of the fields is D gene, clone size, J gene, V gene, CDR3 protein, CDR3 DNA. The D gene is left open where the match is weak. Only part of the rows carry a size: once, few, many, or a class if the clone is expanded.

. | . | TRBJ2-3 | TRBV24-1 | CATSETVGPLRGTQYF | TGTGCCACCAGTGAGACGGTCGGCCCACTGAGGGGGACGCAGTATTTT
. | few | TRBJ2-7 | TRBV29-1 | CSVEVGVEQYF | TGCAGCGTTGAAGTAGGGGTCGAGCAGTACTTC
. | . | TRBJ1-5 | TRBV19 | CASMAPGSFNQPQHF | TGTGCCAGTATGGCCCCGGGGTCCTTCAATCAGCCCCAGCATTTT
. | . | TRBJ1-1 | TRBV3-1/TRBV3-2 | CASSQDFGGDTEAFF | TGTGCCAGCAGCCAAGATTTCGGAGGGGACACTGAAGCTTTCTTT
TRBD1 | . | TRBJ1-6 | TRBV23-1 | CAFPPGGQGSYNSPLHF | TGCGCCTTTCCCCCGGGGGGACAGGGTTCCTATAATTCACCCCTCCACTTT
TRBD2 | . | TRBJ2-1 | TRBV6-5 | CASTLTSELNNEQFF | TGTGCCAGCACTTTGACTAGCGAGTTAAACAATGAGCAGTTCTTC
. | . | TRBJ1-6 | TRBV28 | CASSDRANSPLHF | TGTGCCAGCAGTGACAGAGCTAATTCACCCCTCCACTTT
. | . | TRBJ2-2 | TRBV19 | CASSTGGNTGELFF | TGTGCCAGTAGTACTGGAGGAAACACCGGGGAGCTGTTTTTT
TRBD2 | . | TRBJ2-7 | TRBV30 | CASRREGSYEQYF | TGTGCCTCAAGACGGGAGGGCTCCTACGAGCAGTACTTC
TRBD2 | . | TRBJ2-3 | TRBV5-1 | CASRQTSGSADTQYF | TGCGCCAGCAGACAGACTAGCGGGAGTGCAGATACGCAGTATTTT
. | . | TRBJ2-5 | TRBV11-3 | CASSLLVGLAGGETQYF | TGTGCCAGCAGCTTATTGGTAGGCTTGGCAGGAGGGGAGACCCAGTACTTC
. | . | TRBJ2-2 | TRBV19 | CASSIVATGELFF | TGTGCCAGTAGTATAGTGGCCACCGGGGAGCTGTTTTTT
. | . | TRBJ1-4 | TRBV5-1 | CASSFLGAATNEKLFF | TGCGCCAGCAGCTTCTTGGGGGCCGCGACTAATGAAAAACTGTTTTTT
TRBD2 | . | TRBJ2-5 | TRBV24-1 | CATSERLGLAGGYIQETQYF | TGTGCCACCAGTGAGCGCCTTGGACTAGCGGGAGGGTATATACAAGAGACCCAGTACTTC
TRBD2 | . | TRBJ2-3 | TRBV7-3 | CASSWTSGSPDTQYF | TGTGCCAGCAGCTGGACTAGCGGGAGCCCAGATACGCAGTATTTT
TRBD2 | . | TRBJ2-1 | TRBV30 | CAWSQAGLASEQFF | TGTGCCTGGAGTCAAGCCGGACTAGCGTCGGAGCAGTTCTTC
TRBD2 | once | TRBJ2-3 | TRBV24-1 | CATSDFWTSGSSDTQYF | TGTGCCACCAGTGATTTTTGGACTAGCGGGAGTTCGGATACGCAGTATTTT
. | few | TRBJ2-5 | TRBV27 | CASSLIGRETQYF | TGTGCCAGCAGTTTAATCGGTCGGGAGACCCAGTACTTC
TRBD2 | . | TRBJ2-1 | TRBV5-8 | CASSPGTSGRDEQFF | TGTGCCAGCAGCCCCGGGACTAGCGGGAGGGATGAGCAGTTCTTC
TRBD1 | once | TRBJ1-3 | TRBV5-1 | CASSLTGVDTIYF | TGCGCCAGCTCTTTGACAGGGGTTGACACCATATATTTT
TRBD2 | few | TRBJ2-2 | TRBV5-4 | CASGASGRTGELFF | TGTGCCAGCGGGGCTAGCGGGAGAACCGGGGAGCTGTTTTTT
TRBD2 | few | TRBJ2-7 | TRBV7-9 | CASSLLAGASEQYF | TGTGCCAGCAGCTTACTAGCGGGAGCCTCCGAGCAGTACTTC
TRBD1 | . | TRBJ1-2 | TRBV6-1 | CASSERRGLGYGYTF | TGTGCCAGCAGTGAACGCAGGGGGCTGGGGTATGGCTACACCTTC
. | . | TRBJ2-3 | TRBV7-3 | CASRFTGSDTQYF | TGTGCCAGCAGATTTACAGGGTCAGATACGCAGTATTTT